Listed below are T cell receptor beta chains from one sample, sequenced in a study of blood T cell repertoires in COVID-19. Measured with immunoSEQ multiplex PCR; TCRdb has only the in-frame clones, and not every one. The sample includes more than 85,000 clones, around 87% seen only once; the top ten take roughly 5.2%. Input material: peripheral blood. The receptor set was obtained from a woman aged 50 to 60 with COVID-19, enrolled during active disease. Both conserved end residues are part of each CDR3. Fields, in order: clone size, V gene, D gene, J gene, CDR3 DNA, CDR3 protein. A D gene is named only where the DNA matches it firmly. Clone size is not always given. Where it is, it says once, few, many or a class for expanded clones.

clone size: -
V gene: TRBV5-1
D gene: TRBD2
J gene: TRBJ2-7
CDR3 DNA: TGCGCCAGCAGCCCAATGGGAGGGAACGAGCAGTACTTC
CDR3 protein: CASSPMGGNEQYF

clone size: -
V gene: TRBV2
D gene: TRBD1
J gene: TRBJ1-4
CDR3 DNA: TGTGCCAGCACTATCCGACAGGGGGCGCTTGAAAAACTGTTTTTT
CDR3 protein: CASTIRQGALEKLFF

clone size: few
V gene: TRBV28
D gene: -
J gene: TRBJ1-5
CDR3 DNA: TGTGCCAGCAGAGGGGCGTGGGGTCAGCCCCAGCATTTT
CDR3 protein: CASRGAWGQPQHF

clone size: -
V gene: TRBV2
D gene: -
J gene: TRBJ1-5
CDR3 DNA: TGTGCCAGCATACGGAACAGGGTAGGCAATCAGCCCCAGCATTTT
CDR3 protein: CASIRNRVGNQPQHF

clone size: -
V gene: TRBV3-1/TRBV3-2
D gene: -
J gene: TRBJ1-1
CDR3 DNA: TGTGCCAGCAGCCAAGAGGACCCAGGGCTTAGCACTGAAGCTTTCTTT
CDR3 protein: CASSQEDPGLSTEAFF

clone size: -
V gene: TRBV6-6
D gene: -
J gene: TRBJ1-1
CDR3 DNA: TGTGCCAGCAGTTACTCGCAGGGAATGAACACTGAAGCTTTCTTT
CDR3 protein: CASSYSQGMNTEAFF

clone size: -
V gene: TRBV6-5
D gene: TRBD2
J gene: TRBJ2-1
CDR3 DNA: TGTGCCAGCAAGACTAGCGGGACCTACAATGAGCAGTTCTTC
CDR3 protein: CASKTSGTYNEQFF

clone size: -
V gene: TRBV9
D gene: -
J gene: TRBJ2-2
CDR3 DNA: TGTGCCAGCAGCGTAGGGGGCAGGGTTGACACCGGGGAGCTGTTTTTT
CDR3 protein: CASSVGGRVDTGELFF

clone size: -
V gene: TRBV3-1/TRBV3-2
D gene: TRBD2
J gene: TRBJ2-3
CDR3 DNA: TGTGCCAGCAGCCCGGGACTAGCTGATACGCAGTATTTT
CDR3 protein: CASSPGLADTQYF

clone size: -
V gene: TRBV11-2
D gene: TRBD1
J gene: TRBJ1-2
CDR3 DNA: TGTGCCAGCAGCTTAGGCGCTCCAGGGGGCCGCGGCTACACCTTC
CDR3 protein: CASSLGAPGGRGYTF

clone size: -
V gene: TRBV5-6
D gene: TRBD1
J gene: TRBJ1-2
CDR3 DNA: TGTGCCAGCAGCCAACAGGGGGCAGAAGGCTACACCTTC
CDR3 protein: CASSQQGAEGYTF

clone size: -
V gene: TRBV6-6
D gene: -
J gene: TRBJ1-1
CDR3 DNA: TGTGCCAGCAGTTTGTCGTCGGGGGATGGGGCTGAAGCTTTCTTT
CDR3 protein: CASSLSSGDGAEAFF

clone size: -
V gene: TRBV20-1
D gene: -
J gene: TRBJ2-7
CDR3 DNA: TGCAGTGCTAGTGACAGTTATTACGAGCAGTACTTC
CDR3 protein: CSASDSYYEQYF

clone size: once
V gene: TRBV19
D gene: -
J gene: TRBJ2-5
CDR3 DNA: TGTGCCAGTAGTATAGGTGTGGGACATACCCAAGAGACCCAGTACTTC
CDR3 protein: CASSIGVGHTQETQYF

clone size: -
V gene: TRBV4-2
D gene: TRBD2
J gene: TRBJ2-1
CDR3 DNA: TGTGCCAGCAGCCCGGCTAGCGGGGGGAGGGTTGAGCAGTTCTTC
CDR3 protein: CASSPASGGRVEQFF

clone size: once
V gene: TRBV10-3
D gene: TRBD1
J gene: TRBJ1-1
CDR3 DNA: TGTGCCATCGCGGACAGGGGGGCCATGAACACTGAAGCTTTCTTT
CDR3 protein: CAIADRGAMNTEAFF

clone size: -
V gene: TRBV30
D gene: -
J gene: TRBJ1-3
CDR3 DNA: TGTGCCTGGAGCCGGTCAGGAAACACCATATATTTT
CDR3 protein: CAWSRSGNTIYF

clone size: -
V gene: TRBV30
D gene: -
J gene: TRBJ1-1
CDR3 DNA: TGTGCCTGGACCGGGATCGTGACTGAAGCTTTCTTT
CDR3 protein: CAWTGIVTEAFF

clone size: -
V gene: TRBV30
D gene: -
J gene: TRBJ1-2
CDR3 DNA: TGTGCCTCTACCCATTATAGACAGGCTAACTATGGCTACACCTTC
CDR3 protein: CASTHYRQANYGYTF

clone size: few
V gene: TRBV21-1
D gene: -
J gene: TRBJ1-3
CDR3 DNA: TGTGCCAGCAGCAGACAGGGCTCTGGAAACACCATATATTTT
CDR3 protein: CASSRQGSGNTIYF

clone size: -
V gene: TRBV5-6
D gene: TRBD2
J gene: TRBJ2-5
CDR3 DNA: TGTGCCAGCAGCTTAAGCGGGGGGAAACAAGAGACCCAGTACTTC
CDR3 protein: CASSLSGGKQETQYF

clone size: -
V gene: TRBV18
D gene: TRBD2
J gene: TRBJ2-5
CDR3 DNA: TGTGCCAGCTCACCACGGTTGGCTAGCGGGGGGTTCCAAGAGACCCAGTACTTC
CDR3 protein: CASSPRLASGGFQETQYF

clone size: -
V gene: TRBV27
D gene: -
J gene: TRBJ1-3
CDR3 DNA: TGTGCCAGCAGGGGGCATCCGTACTCTGGAAACACCATATATTTT
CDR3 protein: CASRGHPYSGNTIYF

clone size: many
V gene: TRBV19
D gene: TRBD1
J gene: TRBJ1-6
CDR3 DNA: TGTGCCAGTAGTCGGGGGACAGGGGATTCACCCCTCCACTTT
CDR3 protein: CASSRGTGDSPLHF

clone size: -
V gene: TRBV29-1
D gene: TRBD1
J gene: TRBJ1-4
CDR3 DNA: TGCAGCGTTGAAAGTTGGGCAGGGGGCATAGATACTAATGAAAAACTGTTTTTT
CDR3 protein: CSVESWAGGIDTNEKLFF

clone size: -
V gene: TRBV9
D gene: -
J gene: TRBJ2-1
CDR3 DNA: TGTGCCAGCAGCGTGACAGCCTACAATGAGCAGTTCTTC
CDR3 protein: CASSVTAYNEQFF

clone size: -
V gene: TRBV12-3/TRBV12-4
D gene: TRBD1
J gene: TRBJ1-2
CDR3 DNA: TGTGCCAGCAGTCACGGACAGGGGGCGCCCTACACCTTC
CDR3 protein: CASSHGQGAPYTF

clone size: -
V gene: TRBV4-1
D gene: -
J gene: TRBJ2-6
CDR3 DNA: TGCGCCAGCAGCACCCCGGGGACTGGGGCCAACGTCCTGACTTTC
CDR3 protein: CASSTPGTGANVLTF

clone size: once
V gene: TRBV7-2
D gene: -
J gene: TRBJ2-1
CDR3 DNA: TGTGCCAGCAGCTTAGACAGGGAGGGTGAGCAGTTCTTC
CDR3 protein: CASSLDREGEQFF

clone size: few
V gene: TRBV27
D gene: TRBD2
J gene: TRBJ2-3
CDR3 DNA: TGTGCCAGCAGGGGGGGGAGGTACACAGATACGCAGTATTTT
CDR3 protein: CASRGGRYTDTQYF

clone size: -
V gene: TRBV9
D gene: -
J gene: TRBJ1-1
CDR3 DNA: TGTGCCAGCAGCGTAGGTGCTACGGGACTTATGAACACTGAAGCTTTCTTT
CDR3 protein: CASSVGATGLMNTEAFF

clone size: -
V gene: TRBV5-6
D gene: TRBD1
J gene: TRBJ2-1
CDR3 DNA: TGTGCCAGCAGCATTGTCGACAGGGGTCACGGTGAGCAGTTCTTC
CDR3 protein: CASSIVDRGHGEQFF

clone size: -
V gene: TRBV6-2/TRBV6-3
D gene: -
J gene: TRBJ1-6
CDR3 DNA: TGTGCCAGCACCCCGGACAGCCGGTATAATTCACCCCTCCACTTT
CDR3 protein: CASTPDSRYNSPLHF

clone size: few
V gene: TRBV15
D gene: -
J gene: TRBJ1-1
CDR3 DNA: TGTGCCACCAGCAGAGTCCCCTCTGAAGCTTTCTTT
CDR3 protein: CATSRVPSEAFF

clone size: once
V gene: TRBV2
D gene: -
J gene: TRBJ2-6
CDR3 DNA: TGTGCCACTACTGGGGCCAACGTCCTGACTTTC
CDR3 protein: CATTGANVLTF

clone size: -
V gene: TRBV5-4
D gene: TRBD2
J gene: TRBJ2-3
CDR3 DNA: TGTGCCAGTCGACTAGCGGGGAAAGATACGCAGTATTTT
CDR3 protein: CASRLAGKDTQYF

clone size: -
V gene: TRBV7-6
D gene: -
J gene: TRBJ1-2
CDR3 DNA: TGTGCCAGCAGCTTAGCGGGGGCCAAGAAGGGCTATGGCTACACCTTC
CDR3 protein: CASSLAGAKKGYGYTF

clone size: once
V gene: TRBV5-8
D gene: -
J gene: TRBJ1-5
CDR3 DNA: TGTGCCAGCAACGGAGGCGGGCGTAGCAATCAGCCCCAGCATTTT
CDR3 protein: CASNGGGRSNQPQHF

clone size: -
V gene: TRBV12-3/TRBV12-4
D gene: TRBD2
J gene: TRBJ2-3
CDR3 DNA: TGTGCCAGCAGTACTAGCGGCACAGATACGCAGTATTTT
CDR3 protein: CASSTSGTDTQYF

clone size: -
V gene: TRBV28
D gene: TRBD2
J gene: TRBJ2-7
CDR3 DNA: TGTGCCAGCAGTCTGACTAGCCCTTCCGAGCAGTACTTC
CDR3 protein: CASSLTSPSEQYF

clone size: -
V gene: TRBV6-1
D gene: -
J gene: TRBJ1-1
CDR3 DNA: TGTGCCAGCAGTGAAGCGCCGGGACTCAGCACTGAAGCTTTCTTT
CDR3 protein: CASSEAPGLSTEAFF

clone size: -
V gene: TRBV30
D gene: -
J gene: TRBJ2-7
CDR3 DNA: TGTGCCTGGAACATCCGGGTAGACTACGAGCAGTACTTC
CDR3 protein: CAWNIRVDYEQYF

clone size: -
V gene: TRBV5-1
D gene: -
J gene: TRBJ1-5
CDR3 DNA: TGCGCCAGCAGTATGGGGGCACCAAATCAGCCCCAGCATTTT
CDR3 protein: CASSMGAPNQPQHF

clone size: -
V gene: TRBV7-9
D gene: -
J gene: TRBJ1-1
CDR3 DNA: TGTGCCAGCAGCTTCGTCGGGGATGGGACTGAAGCTTTCTTT
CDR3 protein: CASSFVGDGTEAFF

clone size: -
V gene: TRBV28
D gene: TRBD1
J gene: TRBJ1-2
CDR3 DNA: TGTGCCAGCCACAATCCGGGACAGGGGCACTATGGCTACACCTTC
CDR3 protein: CASHNPGQGHYGYTF

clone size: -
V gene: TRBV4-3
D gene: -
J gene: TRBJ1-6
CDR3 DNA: TGCGCCAGCAGCCAAGAACGCGGGCAACATTCACCCCTCCACTTT
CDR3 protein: CASSQERGQHSPLHF

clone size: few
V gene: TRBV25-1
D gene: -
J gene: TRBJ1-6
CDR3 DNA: TGTGCCAGCAGTGGCGATGTTCCTAATTCACCCCTCCACTTT
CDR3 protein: CASSGDVPNSPLHF

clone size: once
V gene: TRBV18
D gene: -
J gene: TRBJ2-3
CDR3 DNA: TGTGCCAGCTCACCGACAGACGGAAGGGTGGGTACGCAGTATTTT
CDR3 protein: CASSPTDGRVGTQYF

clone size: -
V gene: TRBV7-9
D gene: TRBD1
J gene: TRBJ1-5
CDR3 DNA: TGTGCCAGCAGCGGGGCAGGACAGGGACATCAGCCCCAGCATTTT
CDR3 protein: CASSGAGQGHQPQHF

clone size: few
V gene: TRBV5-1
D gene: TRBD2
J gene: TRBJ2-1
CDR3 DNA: TGCGCCAGCAGCTCACAACTAGCGGGGGATGAGCAGTTCTTC
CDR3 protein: CASSSQLAGDEQFF

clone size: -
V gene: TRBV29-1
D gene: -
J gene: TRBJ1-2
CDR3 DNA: TGCAGCGTTGAAGCTCCCGGGGGTTATGGCTACACCTTC
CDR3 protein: CSVEAPGGYGYTF

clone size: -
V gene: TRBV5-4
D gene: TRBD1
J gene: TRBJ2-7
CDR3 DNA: TGTGCCAGCAGCGACGGGACAGGGGCCTTTCGGGAGCAGTACTTC
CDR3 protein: CASSDGTGAFREQYF

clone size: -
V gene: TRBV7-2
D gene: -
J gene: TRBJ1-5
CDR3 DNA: TGTGCCAGCAGCTTAGCGGCGGAACAGCCCCAGCATTTT
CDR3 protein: CASSLAAEQPQHF

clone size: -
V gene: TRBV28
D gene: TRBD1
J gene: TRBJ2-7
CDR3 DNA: TGTGCCAGCACCCGACCAGGGGGCTCCTACGAGCAGTACTTC
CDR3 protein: CASTRPGGSYEQYF

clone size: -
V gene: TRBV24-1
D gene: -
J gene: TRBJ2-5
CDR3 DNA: TGTGCCACCAGTGATTCCCACTTGTTAGAGACCCAGTACTTC
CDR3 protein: CATSDSHLLETQYF

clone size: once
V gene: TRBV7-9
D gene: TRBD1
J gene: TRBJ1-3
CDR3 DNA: TGTGCCGCGAGACAGGGTTACTCTGGAAACACCATATATTTT
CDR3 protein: CAARQGYSGNTIYF

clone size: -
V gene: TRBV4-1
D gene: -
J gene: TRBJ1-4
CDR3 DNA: TGCGCCAGCAGTAACAGGGAAATGGAAAAACTGTTTTTT
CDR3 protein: CASSNREMEKLFF